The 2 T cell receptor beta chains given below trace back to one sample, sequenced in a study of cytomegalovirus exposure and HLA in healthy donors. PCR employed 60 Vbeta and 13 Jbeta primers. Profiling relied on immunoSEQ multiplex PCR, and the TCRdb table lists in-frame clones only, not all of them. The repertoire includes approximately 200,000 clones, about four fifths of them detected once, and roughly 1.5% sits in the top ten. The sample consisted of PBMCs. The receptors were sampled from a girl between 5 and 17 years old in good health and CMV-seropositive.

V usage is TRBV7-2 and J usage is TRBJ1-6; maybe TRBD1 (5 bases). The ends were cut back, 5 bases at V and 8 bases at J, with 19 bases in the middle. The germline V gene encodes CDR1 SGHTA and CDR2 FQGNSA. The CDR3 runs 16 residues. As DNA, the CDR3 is TGTGCCAGCAGCGGCAAGGGGCTCAGGGTTTATTCACCCCTCCACTTT. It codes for CASSGKGLRVYSPLHF.

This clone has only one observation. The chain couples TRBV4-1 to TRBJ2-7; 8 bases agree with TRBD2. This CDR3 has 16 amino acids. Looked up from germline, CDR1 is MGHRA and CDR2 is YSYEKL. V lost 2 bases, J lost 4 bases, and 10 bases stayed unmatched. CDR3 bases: TGCGCCAGCAGCCAACCGGTCGGGGGGGCCCCGTACGAGCAGTACTTC. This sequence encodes CASSQPVGGAPYEQYF.